This section outlines one T cell receptor beta chain sequence together with its context. No cognate antigen has been identified for it. No base qualities exist here, and no much larger clone lies one base off it. This specimen belongs to a study of Tregs in tolerant kidney transplant recipients (dated 2019 in TCRdb). Study-level background: The study used TCRbeta sequencing to identify donor-specific regulatory T cells before combined kidney and bone marrow transplantation, then tracked those cells after transplant. Results and caveats for the whole study, not just this receptor: For some patients, the PCR primers changed as time went on, which meant samples from those patients could not be compared with one another at the nucleotide level. Expanding Tregs with activated donor B cells appeared to identify the most biologically relevant and donor-specific TCRbeta repertoire. Biological reproducibility was not examined directly, but technical replication error appeared to be minimal. The study was constrained by small patient numbers, and validation of the findings is required in larger populations and under other immunosuppression protocols. Donor-specific Treg expansion was found to exceed global Treg expansion in tolerant patients, suggesting antigen-driven rather than nonspecific expansion.

Genomic DNA was extracted from sorted cells with the QIAGEN DNeasy Blood and Tissue Kit for TCRbeta CDR3 sequencing. Through immunoSEQ, high-throughput TCRbeta CDR3 sequencing was done commercially, including PCR amplification with internal controls and bias correction. In the source study's methods: Unique productive TCRbeta sequences were defined by CDR3 nucleotide sequence where primers matched, otherwise by CDR3 amino acid sequence with Vbeta and Jbeta genes. Sorting error was corrected by removing sequences shared between sorted populations at a frequency ratio of 2:1 or less, and the remaining shared sequences were assigned to the higher population. A sequence counted as donor-reactive if, in CFSE-low cells, the sequence had a frequency of at least 0.01% and was expanded at least 5-fold compared with unstimulated cells. Jensen-Shannon divergence calculated on the top 100 TCRbeta sequences ranked by frequency was used to measure repertoire divergence. For samples with multiple sequencing runs, sorting error was corrected separately for each run before the runs were pooled. TCRdb took over this immuneACCESS table, retaining in-frame rearrangements with V and J assigned. Such tables are incomplete; in checked studies, under half of the missing clones stem from an unresolved V gene, and the remainder is unexplained. V, J and clone size were drawn from that table, and D and trimming were deduced from the DNA. This sample comprises 50,000 or so clones, roughly nine tenths of them detected only once. The ten most abundant clones make up around 15% of the sample.

Clipping removes 3 bases from V and 3 bases from J, with 8 as the unmatched junction base count. There are 16 amino acids in the CDR3, from cysteine to phenylalanine inclusive. Only the CDR3 region is kept as DNA, spanning 48 bases read in frame from base 1. CDR1 is given as SGDLS and CDR2 as YYNGEE, both from the germline V gene. The transplants used related donors with nonmyeloablative bone marrow transplantation, and mixed chimerism in the human trials was transient. Unstimulated Tregs (CD4+CD25+CD127-), CD4+ non-Tregs (CD4+CD25-), CD4 and CD8 cells were FACS-sorted from thawed PBMCs. Several combined kidney and bone marrow transplant recipients from the ITN036ST trial were included as patients, and samples were available only from these trial subjects. Healthy control blood was processed to PBMCs with a Ficoll density gradient and then cryopreserved, whereas patient PBMCs were collected both before and after transplant.

The source was CD8+ T cells from blood (PBMCs), collected 12 months after the transplant. The rearranged chain carries TRBV9 and TRBJ2-5; 10 central nucleotides agree with TRBD1. This sequence was found in a human patient who received a combined kidney and bone marrow transplant. A transplant means some T cells may be of graft donor rather than patient origin. CDR3 sequence: CASSAYGTGVEETQYF. The nucleotide sequence reads as follows: TGTGCCAGCAGCGCATATGGGACAGGGGTTGAAGAGACCCAGTACTTC.